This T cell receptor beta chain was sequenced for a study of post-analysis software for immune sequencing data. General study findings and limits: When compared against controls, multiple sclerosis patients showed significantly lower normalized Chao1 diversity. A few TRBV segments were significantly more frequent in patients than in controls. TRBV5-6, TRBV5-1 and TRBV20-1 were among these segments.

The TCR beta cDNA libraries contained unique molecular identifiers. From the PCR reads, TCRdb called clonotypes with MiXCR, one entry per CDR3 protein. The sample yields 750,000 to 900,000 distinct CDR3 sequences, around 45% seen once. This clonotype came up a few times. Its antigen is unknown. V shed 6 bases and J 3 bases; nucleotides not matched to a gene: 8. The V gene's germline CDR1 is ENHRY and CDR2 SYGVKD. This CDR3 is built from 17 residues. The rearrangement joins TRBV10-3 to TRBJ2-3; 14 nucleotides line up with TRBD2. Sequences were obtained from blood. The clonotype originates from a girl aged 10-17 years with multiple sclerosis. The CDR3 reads CAIRTVGLAGDTDTQYF. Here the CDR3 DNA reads TGTGCCATCAGGACCGTGGGACTAGCGGGAGATACAGATACGCAGTATTTT.